What follows are 10 T cell receptor beta chains derived from one specimen sequenced in a study of blood T cell repertoires in COVID-19. Here immunoSEQ multiplex PCR was the method, and the copy in TCRdb shows in-frame clones only, minus some. The sample has 100,000 to 150,000 clones, 85% to 90% seen once. The specimen sequenced was peripheral blood. The receptors come from a man aged 65 to 85 with active or convalescent COVID-19.

Turning to this clone: A read error may account for a junction end that differs from germline. V and J are TRBV11-1 and TRBJ2-2; 10 bases are shared with TRBD2. The length of the CDR3 is 16 residues. The germline gives CDR1 SGHAT, CDR2 FQDESV (reference sequence). CDR3 loop: CASTSGLAELGGGLFF. The CDR3 DNA follows: TGTGCCAGCACCTCCGGACTAGCGGAGCTTGGGGGGGGGCTGTTTTTT.

The J gene is TRBJ1-1, the V gene TRBV28; D may be TRBD1 (5 bases). V lost 6 bases, J lost 0 bases, and 11 bases lay in between. In germline, CDR1 is MDHEN, CDR2 SYDVKM. CDR3 length: 14 amino acids. The CDR3 coding sequence is TGTGCCAGCAGCCTGGGGGACTTGAACACTGAAGCTTTCTTT. The encoded protein is CASSLGDLNTEAFF. Using reference TRBV28 and TRBJ1-1 for the parts outside the CDR3, the full variable domain is DVKVTQSSRYLVKRTGEKVFLECVQDMDHENMFWYRQDPGLGLRLIYFSYDVKMKEKGDIPEGYSVSREKKERFSLILESASTNQTSMYLCASSLGDLNTEAFFGQGTRLTVV.

The CDR3 region is CSVRGLAGAGNTGELFF. CDR3 sequence (DNA): TGCAGCGTTCGCGGACTAGCGGGAGCTGGTAACACCGGGGAGCTGTTTTTT. This sequence joins TRBV29-1 and TRBJ2-2, with TRBD2 matching over 13 bases. From germline, CDR1 is SQVTM and CDR2 ANQGSEA. The CDR3 is 17 amino acids. The trim removed 5 bases at V and 2 bases at J, leaving 8 bases unmatched.

The chain has TRBV2 and TRBJ2-5; 7 bases are a match to TRBD1. The trim removed 4 bases at V and 4 bases at J, leaving 9 bases unmatched. Germline V gene lookup returns CDR1 SNHLY and CDR2 FYNNEI. This CDR3 is built from 15 residues. The CDR3 coding sequence is TGTGCCAGCAGTGTTATGGGACAGTGGGGAGAGACCCAGTACTTC. Translated: CASSVMGQWGETQYF.

This clone was seen only a few times. This sequence joins TRBV4-2 and TRBJ1-4, with no clear D. V was shortened by 7 bases and J by 4 bases, with 13 bases between the two germline ends. Per the germline V gene, CDR1 is LGHNA and CDR2 is YNFKEQ. The CDR3 contains 14 residues. CDR3: CASNLRGINEKLFF. As DNA, the CDR3 is TGTGCCAGCAACCTTCGGGGAATTAATGAAAAACTGTTTTTT.

The chain joins TRBV24-1 to TRBJ2-5; 8 positions agree with TRBD1. Trimming removed 1 base from V and 5 bases from J; junction bases left unmatched: 5. CDR3 length: 15 residues. Germline V gene data show CDR1 as KGHDR and CDR2 as SFDVKD. The CDR3 sequence: CATSDFGTGGETQYF. As DNA, the CDR3 is TGTGCCACCAGTGATTTTGGAACAGGGGGGGAGACCCAGTACTTC.

CDR3: CASSQGGGAGYTF. In DNA, the CDR3 is TGCGCCAGCAGCCAAGGGGGAGGGGCTGGCTACACCTTC. The chain employs TRBV4-1 and TRBJ1-2; a possible D gene is TRBD1 (5 bases). The CDR3 is 13 amino acids. Per the germline V gene, CDR1 is MGHRA and CDR2 is YSYEKL. V lost 1 base, J lost 7 bases, and 10 bases lay in between.

This clone was seen once. J is TRBJ2-7 and V is TRBV7-8; 11 nucleotides agree with TRBD1. Germline V gene lookup returns CDR1 SGHVS and CDR2 FQNEAQ. V lost 8 bases to trimming and J lost 1 base; unmatched junction nucleotides: 7. The CDR3 totals 15 residues. The CDR3 reads CASGRTGGGSYEQYF. CDR3 coding DNA: TGTGCCAGCGGCCGGACAGGGGGCGGGTCCTACGAGCAGTACTTC.

V gene TRBV19 combines with J gene TRBJ1-1; D gene uncertain. The CDR3 is 14 residues long. Trimming shortened V by 2 bases and J by 4 bases, and 11 bases separated the two germline ends. From germline, CDR1 is LNHDA and CDR2 SQIVND (reference sequence). The CDR3 bases are TGTGCCAGTAGTATAACGGAGGATAGCACTGAAGCTTTCTTT. Encoded protein: CASSITEDSTEAFF.

J is TRBJ1-2 and V is TRBV28; 7 nucleotides match TRBD1. CDR3 length equals 12 residues. In germline, CDR1 is MDHEN, CDR2 SYDVKM. The trim removed 9 bases at V and 5 bases at J, leaving 6 bases unmatched. The CDR3 DNA sequence: TGTGCCAGTAGGACAGGCTCTTATGGCTACACCTTC. This gives the protein CASRTGSYGYTF.